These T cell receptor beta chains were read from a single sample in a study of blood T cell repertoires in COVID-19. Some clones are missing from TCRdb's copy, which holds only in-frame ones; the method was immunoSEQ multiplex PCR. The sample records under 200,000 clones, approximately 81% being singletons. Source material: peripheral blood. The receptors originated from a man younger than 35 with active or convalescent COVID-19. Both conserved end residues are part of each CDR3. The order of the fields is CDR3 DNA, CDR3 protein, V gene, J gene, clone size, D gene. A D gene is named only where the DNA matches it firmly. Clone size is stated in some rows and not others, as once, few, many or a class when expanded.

DNA: TGTGCCAGCAGTTCTCGGACAGGGGGCGTGGGAAAACTGTTTTTT; CDR3: CASSSRTGGVGKLFF; V: TRBV11-2; J: TRBJ1-4; size: -; D: TRBD1
DNA: TGTGCCAGCAGTGCGAGGACAGGGAGATATGCAACTAATGAAAAACTGTTTTTT; CDR3: CASSARTGRYATNEKLFF; V: TRBV6-1; J: TRBJ1-4; size: -; D: TRBD1
DNA: TGTGCCTGGAGGCGGCGGTTCGACACTGAAGCTTTCTTT; CDR3: CAWRRRFDTEAFF; V: TRBV30; J: TRBJ1-1; size: -; D: -
DNA: TGTGCTAGTGGTTTTGCAGGGGGCGACAATCAGCCCCAGCATTTT; CDR3: CASGFAGGDNQPQHF; V: TRBV12-5; J: TRBJ1-5; size: -; D: TRBD1
DNA: TGTGCCAGCAGCTTAGCGGGCCCCGGACAGGGGATGACCAAAAACATTCAGTACTTC; CDR3: CASSLAGPGQGMTKNIQYF; V: TRBV7-2; J: TRBJ2-4; size: -; D: TRBD1
DNA: TGCGCCAGCAGCCACGCCCAGGAACAGGGGTCCCAAAAACTGTTTTTT; CDR3: CASSHAQEQGSQKLFF; V: TRBV4-1; J: TRBJ1-4; size: -; D: TRBD1
DNA: TGCGCCAGCAGCCAAGAACCGAGCGGGAGGGGAGATGAGCAGTTCTTC; CDR3: CASSQEPSGRGDEQFF; V: TRBV4-1; J: TRBJ2-1; size: few; D: TRBD2
DNA: TGTGCCAGTAACACAGAGGGTTTCTCACCCCTCCACTTT; CDR3: CASNTEGFSPLHF; V: TRBV19; J: TRBJ1-6; size: -; D: -
DNA: TGCGCCAGCAGCCAAGAAAGGGGGCCAGGCTATGGCTACACCTTC; CDR3: CASSQERGPGYGYTF; V: TRBV4-3; J: TRBJ1-2; size: -; D: TRBD1
DNA: TGCGCCAGCAGCTGGGGGACTACCGTTTACAATGAGCAGTTCTTC; CDR3: CASSWGTTVYNEQFF; V: TRBV5-1; J: TRBJ2-1; size: -; D: TRBD2
DNA: TGCGCCAGCAGCTCCCCGGGGGCAGCGGGAGACGACAATGAGCAGTTCTTC; CDR3: CASSSPGAAGDDNEQFF; V: TRBV5-1; J: TRBJ2-1; size: -; D: TRBD2
DNA: TGTGCCACCAGCAGAGCTCCCGGGACTAGCGGACGATCCTACGAGCAGTACTTC; CDR3: CATSRAPGTSGRSYEQYF; V: TRBV15; J: TRBJ2-7; size: -; D: TRBD2
DNA: TGTGCCAGCAGGCACGAATTCAGGGTGGAGACCCAGTACTTC; CDR3: CASRHEFRVETQYF; V: TRBV2; J: TRBJ2-5; size: once; D: -
DNA: TGTGCCAGTAGGCCAAACCAGGGGGGATCTGGCTACACCTTC; CDR3: CASRPNQGGSGYTF; V: TRBV19; J: TRBJ1-2; size: -; D: TRBD1
DNA: TGTGCCAGCAGTTACTGGGCTAGCGGTGGAGAAAATGAGCAGTTCTTC; CDR3: CASSYWASGGENEQFF; V: TRBV6-5; J: TRBJ2-1; size: -; D: TRBD2
DNA: TGTGCCAGCAGCCAAGTGCCAGGGGAATTGAACTATGGCTACACCTTC; CDR3: CASSQVPGELNYGYTF; V: TRBV3-1/TRBV3-2; J: TRBJ1-2; size: few; D: -
DNA: TGTGCCTGGAGACCCGGCAGGGGGAGAAACACCATATATTTT; CDR3: CAWRPGRGRNTIYF; V: TRBV30; J: TRBJ1-3; size: -; D: TRBD1
DNA: TGTGCCAGCAGCTTAGATACCCTAGATCGGCGTGAAGCTTTCTTT; CDR3: CASSLDTLDRREAFF; V: TRBV11-2; J: TRBJ1-1; size: -; D: -
DNA: TGTGCCGTGGCGGGGGCAGGGCTGAATGAGCAGTTCTTC; CDR3: CAVAGAGLNEQFF; V: TRBV12-3/TRBV12-4; J: TRBJ2-1; size: once; D: -
DNA: TGTGCCAGCAGGAAGGGGGGGGGAGTTCCCACAGATACGCAGTATTTT; CDR3: CASRKGGGVPTDTQYF; V: TRBV28; J: TRBJ2-3; size: -; D: -
DNA: TGCGCCAGCAGATCGGGACACAGCTACGAGCAGTACTTC; CDR3: CASRSGHSYEQYF; V: TRBV4-1; J: TRBJ2-7; size: -; D: -
DNA: TGTGCCAGCAGCTTAACACTAGCGGGAGGGGCCGGGGAGCTGTTTTTT; CDR3: CASSLTLAGGAGELFF; V: TRBV7-3; J: TRBJ2-2; size: -; D: TRBD2
DNA: TGTGCCAGCAGTGTCACAGGGGATCTTTGGCCAGATACGCAGTATTTT; CDR3: CASSVTGDLWPDTQYF; V: TRBV6-1; J: TRBJ2-3; size: few; D: TRBD1
DNA: TGTGCCAGCAGCTTATCACCGGGACTCACTTACAATGAGCAGTTCTTC; CDR3: CASSLSPGLTYNEQFF; V: TRBV7-2; J: TRBJ2-1; size: -; D: -
DNA: TGTGCCAGCAGTGGACAGGGCTCCTACGAGCAGTACTTC; CDR3: CASSGQGSYEQYF; V: TRBV27; J: TRBJ2-7; size: -; D: TRBD1
DNA: TGTGCCAGCAGCTCTAGCGGGACCCTGACCTACGAGCAGTACTTC; CDR3: CASSSSGTLTYEQYF; V: TRBV7-9; J: TRBJ2-7; size: -; D: TRBD2
DNA: TGTGCCAGCAGCTTGAGTCCAGGGGCCCGGGCCTACGAGCAGTACTTC; CDR3: CASSLSPGARAYEQYF; V: TRBV7-3; J: TRBJ2-7; size: -; D: -
DNA: TGCAGCGTTTCGACAGGGTCGTATGAAAAACTGTTTTTT; CDR3: CSVSTGSYEKLFF; V: TRBV29-1; J: TRBJ1-4; size: -; D: TRBD1
DNA: TGTGCCAGCAGCGAGACCCCAGGGTCCTCTAATGAAAAACTGTTTTTT; CDR3: CASSETPGSSNEKLFF; V: TRBV7-9; J: TRBJ1-4; size: once; D: -
DNA: TGTGCCAGCAGCACGACAGGGAGCAATGAGCAGTTCTTC; CDR3: CASSTTGSNEQFF; V: TRBV9; J: TRBJ2-1; size: once; D: TRBD1
DNA: TGTGCCAGCAGCCGGACCGGGACAGGGAACTACGAGCAGTACTTC; CDR3: CASSRTGTGNYEQYF; V: TRBV11-2; J: TRBJ2-7; size: -; D: TRBD1
DNA: TGTGCCAGCAGCCCCGGGACAGGGGTCAACTATGGCTACACCTTC; CDR3: CASSPGTGVNYGYTF; V: TRBV28; J: TRBJ1-2; size: -; D: TRBD1
DNA: TGCGCCAGCAGCCCGGGACTAGCGGGAGTCCGGGAGCTGTTTTTT; CDR3: CASSPGLAGVRELFF; V: TRBV5-1; J: TRBJ2-2; size: -; D: TRBD2
DNA: TGCGCCAGCAGCCTCGACAGGCTCAATGAGCAGTTCTTC; CDR3: CASSLDRLNEQFF; V: TRBV4-1; J: TRBJ2-1; size: -; D: -
DNA: TGTGCCAGCAGCTTAAACAACAATGAGCAGTTCTTC; CDR3: CASSLNNNEQFF; V: TRBV7-2; J: TRBJ2-1; size: -; D: -
DNA: TGCGCCAGCCGAAACTGGGCTCAGCCCCAGCATTTT; CDR3: CASRNWAQPQHF; V: TRBV10-2; J: TRBJ1-5; size: once; D: -
DNA: TGTGCCAGCAGCCCTCTGGGGGGTTCCTACAATGAGCAGTTCTTC; CDR3: CASSPLGGSYNEQFF; V: TRBV7-9; J: TRBJ2-1; size: -; D: -
DNA: TGTGCCTGGAGTCACACATTGATCGGACAGGATCAGTACTTC; CDR3: CAWSHTLIGQDQYF; V: TRBV30; J: TRBJ2-7; size: -; D: TRBD1
DNA: TGTGCCAGCAGCTTAGATCTACGTCAGCCCCAGCATTTT; CDR3: CASSLDLRQPQHF; V: TRBV11-2; J: TRBJ1-5; size: -; D: -
DNA: TGTGCCAGCAAAGGGACAGATAGCAATCAGCCCCAGCATTTT; CDR3: CASKGTDSNQPQHF; V: TRBV6-6; J: TRBJ1-5; size: -; D: TRBD1
DNA: TGTGCCAGCAGTGTCTTTCAGGGGGCGACTGAAGCTTTCTTT; CDR3: CASSVFQGATEAFF; V: TRBV6-4; J: TRBJ1-1; size: -; D: TRBD1
DNA: TGTGCCAGCAGCTTGGTAGCCTCGCTTATGGGGGGTACGCAGTATTTT; CDR3: CASSLVASLMGGTQYF; V: TRBV5-5; J: TRBJ2-3; size: once; D: -
DNA: TGTGCCAGCTCACTAGACAGGATCTACTCTGGGGCCAACGTCCTGACTTTC; CDR3: CASSLDRIYSGANVLTF; V: TRBV18; J: TRBJ2-6; size: -; D: -
DNA: TGCGCCAGCAGCAGATCCGGGACAGGGAACACCGGGGAGCTGTTTTTT; CDR3: CASSRSGTGNTGELFF; V: TRBV5-1; J: TRBJ2-2; size: once; D: TRBD1
DNA: TGTGCCAGCAGCTCGACTGGAAGCTCCTACGAGCAGTACTTC; CDR3: CASSSTGSSYEQYF; V: TRBV5-6; J: TRBJ2-7; size: -; D: -
DNA: TGTGCCAGTAGCGTTGGACAGCGCTCTGGGGCCAACGTCCTGACTTTC; CDR3: CASSVGQRSGANVLTF; V: TRBV19; J: TRBJ2-6; size: -; D: -
DNA: TGTGCCAGCAGCCTAACTAGCGGGCTCACAGATACGCAGTATTTT; CDR3: CASSLTSGLTDTQYF; V: TRBV11-3; J: TRBJ2-3; size: once; D: TRBD2
DNA: TGTGCCAGCAGCTTAGCTCTGGACAGGGGAGAGCGTGGCTACACCTTC; CDR3: CASSLALDRGERGYTF; V: TRBV7-9; J: TRBJ1-2; size: -; D: TRBD1
DNA: TGTGCCAGCAGCTACCCTGTAGCTAGCGGGAGGGCCTCCTACGAGCAGTACTTC; CDR3: CASSYPVASGRASYEQYF; V: TRBV7-9; J: TRBJ2-7; size: once; D: TRBD2
DNA: TGTGCCAGCAGCTTTCGGGGGGCCAACACTGAAGCTTTCTTT; CDR3: CASSFRGANTEAFF; V: TRBV5-4; J: TRBJ1-1; size: -; D: -